Sequencing of this T cell receptor beta chain was carried out in a study of T cells in Graves' hyperthyroidism and ophthalmopathy (dated by TCRdb to between 2018 and 2020). About the investigation overall: Peripheral blood was sampled at the time of initial diagnosis, prior to any treatment. TCR Vbeta CDR3 sequencing of approximately 140 peripheral blood samples (fewer than 45 ophthalmopathy, around 80 hyperthyroidism and about 17 progressor patients) is reported in the paper. An independent validation cohort of around 19 hyperthyroidism patients and about 15 patients who later progressed to ophthalmopathy tested prospective prediction of ophthalmopathy. A discovery cohort of about 100 patients, roughly 45 with Graves' ophthalmopathy and more than 55 with stable Graves' hyperthyroidism, was used to find distinguishing TCR V-J signatures. For training and testing, the approximately 92 patients in the discovery cohort were randomly divided in a 7:3 ratio. In roughly six Graves' hyperthyroidism patients, the study also compared T-cell repertoires from thyroid tissue with T-cell repertoires from blood. Once sampling was done, hyperthyroidism patients were given methimazole at a starting dose of 30 mg daily, whereas ophthalmopathy patients were given high-dose intravenous methylprednisolone. The research as a whole found: No statistical method was used to set the sample size in advance, and investigators knew the group allocation. In validation, the model predicted progression to ophthalmopathy with roughly 66% sensitivity and 72% to 85% specificity, a median of approximately 6.7 months before onset. Blood samples also contained most of the expanded thyroid clonotypes (frequency above 0.001), which suggests that blood repertoires may reflect thyroid immune responses. A model built on a 13 V-J signature distinguished ophthalmopathy from stable hyperthyroidism, reaching around 87% sensitivity and around 81% specificity in cross-validation and 80%/75% in testing.

Points on this clonotype: What antigen it recognizes has not been identified. Base qualities are not at hand, and no much larger clone is one base apart.

Amplification of TCR beta CDR3 regions was carried out from RNA transcripts. The first round of RT-PCR for the TCR CDR3 was performed with the HTBI primer set and the Qiagen OneStep RT-PCR kit. Libraries were constructed in a second round of multiplex PCR, after which size selection and purification were carried out. Paired-end sequencing of the libraries was performed with 100 bp reads on an Illumina HiSeq2000. Processing in the source paper ran as follows. SOAPnuke was used to process the raw data, with reads discarded if the reads contained adapters or uncalled bases, had a mean Phred below 15, or lacked an exact constant-primer or identifier match. High-quality paired reads were merged with COPE v1.2.5, and unique nucleotide sequences were defined as clonotypes. Clonotypes were aligned to IMGT TRBV, TRBD and TRBJ reference segments using MiTCR v1.1. Analysis was restricted to V-J combinations with a frequency above 0.0001, which covered about 99% of repertoires. The TCS score was defined as F50 (clonal expansion) divided by E x V (chaos), with BLOSUM62-based TCRdist calculated between CDR3 peptides within each V-J. Welch's t-statistics and random forest reduced some 510 V-J features to under 15, which were used in a naive Bayes classifier (R e1071). The public reads were reprocessed in TCRdb via fastp at Q25 and MiXCR, keeping in-frame beta chains. All rows with the same CDR3 protein become a single entry with the most common DNA and genes. These V and J calls originate from TCRdb's pipeline instead of the authors' own analysis. Present in this sample are nearly 600,000 distinct CDR3 sequences, around 14% of which were seen just once. In total, the top ten clones hold 7% to 9% of the sample.

In the ophthalmopathy patients, disease was moderately to severely active, with a Clinical Activity Score of 3 or more, a NOSPECS grade of 4 or more, and a duration of less than 3 months. Exclusion was applied to patients with uncontrolled infections, other autoimmune diseases, pregnancy or lactation. Diagnoses relied on clinical symptoms, serum thyroxine and TRAb, thyroid ultrasound and orbital computed tomography. PBMCs were isolated from approximately 10 ml of fresh peripheral blood by Ficoll-Paque density gradient centrifugation. Total RNA was extracted using Trizol reagent, and RNA quality was assessed on an Agilent 2100 Bioanalyzer. In the germline V gene (reference sequence), CDR1 corresponds to GTSNPN and CDR2 to SVGIG. Trimming takes 3 bases from V and 3 bases from J, and the germline ends sit 14 bases apart. The CDR3, cysteine through phenylalanine, is 14 amino acids long. Just the 42-base CDR3 DNA is kept, in frame starting at base 1.

The sequenced material came from blood. The rearranged segments are TRBV30 and TRBJ1-2, with no D gene named confidently. This TCR derives from a woman younger than 35 with Graves' ophthalmopathy. CDR3 sequence: CAWSPTALYYGYTF. The bases are TGTGCCTGGAGCCCGACGGCCTTATACTATGGCTACACCTTC.